The rows below give T cell receptor beta chains drawn from one sample of a study of response to subunit inactivated influenza vaccine. TCRdb processed the RT-PCR reads anew with MiXCR; each CDR3 protein has one entry. The sample shows about 190,000 distinct CDR3 sequences, 13% to 15% of them seen only once. This material consisted of CD8+ T cells sorted from PBMCs, taken 5 days after vaccination. The receptor set was obtained from a man aged 50-59 years who received an inactivated influenza vaccine. CDR3s include the opening cysteine and the closing phenylalanine or tryptophan. Fields, in order: D gene, V gene, J gene, clone size, CDR3 protein, CDR3 DNA. A D gene is named only where the DNA matches it firmly. Only some rows state a clone size, as once, few, many or a class for expanded clones.

TRBD2	TRBV3-1	TRBJ2-3	many	CASSPILAGDTDTQYF	TGTGCCAGCAGCCCCATACTAGCGGGGGACACAGATACGCAGTATTTT
NA	TRBV28	TRBJ2-7	many	CASSLRAPYEQYF	TGTGCCAGCAGTCTCCGGGCCCCCTACGAGCAGTACTTC
TRBD2	TRBV7-2	TRBJ2-3	few	CASSILAVDTQYF	TGTGCCAGCAGCATCCTAGCGGTGGATACGCAGTATTTT
NA	TRBV4-2	TRBJ2-5	few	CASSQKTLPLLETQYF	TGTGCCAGCAGCCAAAAGACCCTGCCATTGTTGGAGACCCAGTACTTC
NA	TRBV6-1	TRBJ2-7	NA	CASSDWGVPGYYEQYF	TGTGCCAGCAGTGACTGGGGGGTCCCAGGGTACTACGAGCAGTACTTC
NA	TRBV27	TRBJ2-1	NA	CASSLSITGAEEQFF	TGTGCCAGCAGTTTATCGATAACGGGGGCGGAGGAGCAGTTCTTC
NA	TRBV29-1	TRBJ2-1	few	CSVDTNSAGEQFF	TGCAGCGTTGATACAAACTCGGCTGGTGAGCAGTTCTTC
TRBD2	TRBV11-2	TRBJ2-1	few	CASSRRGLVPRPEYNEQFF	TGTGCCAGCAGCCGACGGGGACTAGTACCCCGTCCTGAATACAATGAGCAGTTCTTC
NA	TRBV4-1	TRBJ1-1	few	CASSQGMIGQGPTEAFF	TGCGCCAGCAGCCAAGGGATGATTGGCCAGGGACCCACTGAAGCTTTCTTT
NA	TRBV20-1	TRBJ2-1	NA	CSAGKAKQFF	TGCAGTGCTGGAAAGGCGAAGCAGTTCTTC
TRBD2	TRBV4-1	TRBJ2-2	few	CASSSPGGNTGELFF	TGCGCCAGCAGCTCCCCGGGGGGGAACACCGGGGAGCTGTTTTTT
NA	TRBV28	TRBJ2-1	NA	CASSLYGGTSYNEQFF	TGTGCCAGCAGTTTATATGGAGGTACCTCCTACAATGAGCAGTTCTTC
NA	TRBV29-1	TRBJ2-3	NA	CSVLPGAADTQYF	TGCAGCGTTTTACCGGGGGCGGCAGATACGCAGTATTTT
TRBD1	TRBV15	TRBJ1-5	NA	CATSSSSPGQGAKPQHF	TGTGCCACCAGCAGTTCCTCTCCGGGACAGGGGGCCAAGCCCCAGCATTTT
NA	TRBV12-2	TRBJ2-7	NA	CASRLLTRWGTLCFYEQYF	TGTGCAAGTCGCTTATTGACTAGGTGGGGGACCCTTTGCTTCTACGAGCAGTACTTC
NA	TRBV6-5	TRBJ1-1	once	CASSYSGGGNTEAFF	TGTGCCAGCAGTTACTCTGGGGGTGGGAACACTGAAGCTTTCTTT
NA	TRBV5-1	TRBJ1-1	few	CASMENTEAFF	TGCGCCAGCATGGAGAACACTGAAGCTTTCTTT
TRBD2	TRBV6-2/TRBV6-3	TRBJ2-7	few	CASTPRRGLAGYEQYF	TGTGCCAGCACCCCACGGAGGGGACTAGCGGGATATGAGCAGTACTTC
NA	TRBV7-9	TRBJ2-5	once	CASSMMAGREETQYF	TGTGCCAGCAGCATGATGGCAGGGCGAGAAGAGACCCAGTACTTC
NA	TRBV6-5	TRBJ2-2	NA	CASSYVFGPWDTGELFF	TGTGCCAGCAGTTACGTTTTTGGGCCCTGGGACACCGGGGAGCTGTTTTTT
TRBD2	TRBV12-3/TRBV12-4	TRBJ2-5	NA	CAGPSGGGQETQYF	TGTGCCGGACCTAGCGGGGGGGGTCAAGAGACCCAGTACTTC
TRBD2	TRBV7-8	TRBJ2-7	many	CASSLPAGWGPEQYF	TGTGCCAGCAGCTTACCAGCGGGATGGGGACCCGAGCAGTACTTC
NA	TRBV4-3	TRBJ1-1	NA	CASSQDLPGEIEFSEAFF	TGCGCCAGCAGCCAAGATCTCCCAGGGGAGATTGAGTTTTCTGAAGCTTTCTTT
NA	TRBV15	TRBJ1-5	NA	CATSRLRNQPQHF	TGTGCCACCAGTAGACTTCGCAATCAGCCCCAGCATTTT
NA	TRBV4-1	TRBJ1-1	NA	CASSQGWAPQGTEAFF	TGCGCCAGCAGCCAAGGTTGGGCTCCTCAGGGGACTGAAGCTTTCTTT
NA	TRBV7-8	TRBJ2-7	NA	CASSTQQGYEQYF	TGTGCCAGCAGCACTCAACAGGGTTACGAGCAGTACTTC
TRBD1	TRBV20-1	TRBJ1-1	many	CSARSDWTGSTEAFF	TGCAGTGCTAGGTCTGACTGGACAGGGAGCACTGAAGCTTTCTTT
NA	TRBV20-1	TRBJ2-1	NA	CSAQDQFRGPYNEQFF	TGCAGTGCTCAAGATCAGTTTAGAGGGCCCTACAATGAGCAGTTCTTC